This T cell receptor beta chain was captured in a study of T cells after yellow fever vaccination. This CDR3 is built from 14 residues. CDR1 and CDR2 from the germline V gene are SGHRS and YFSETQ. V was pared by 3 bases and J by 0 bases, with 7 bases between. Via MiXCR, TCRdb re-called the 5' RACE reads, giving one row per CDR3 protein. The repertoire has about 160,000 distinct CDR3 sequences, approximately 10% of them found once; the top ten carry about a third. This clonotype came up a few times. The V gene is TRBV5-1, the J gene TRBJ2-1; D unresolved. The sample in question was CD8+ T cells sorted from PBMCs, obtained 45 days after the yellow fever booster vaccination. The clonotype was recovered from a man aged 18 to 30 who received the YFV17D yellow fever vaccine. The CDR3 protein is CASSSRRSYNEQFF. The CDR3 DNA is TGCGCCAGCAGCTCCAGGCGCTCCTACAATGAGCAGTTCTTC.